These 12 T cell receptor beta chains originate from one sample sequenced in a study of OX40 agonist ivuxolimab in advanced cancers. TCRdb's table, derived via immunoSEQ multiplex PCR, lists solely in-frame clones and lacks some. Of about 38,000 clones listed, roughly 80% were seen once; the top ten hold approximately 21%. The specimen comprised CD4+ or CD8+ T cells sorted from blood, sampled in a trial of the OX40 agonist ivuxolimab. These receptors originate from an adult with an advanced solid tumor such as melanoma, head and neck, liver or kidney cancer.

The chain recombines TRBV4-1 with TRBJ2-5; TRBD2 matches at 13 bases. Germline V gene lookup returns CDR1 MGHRA and CDR2 YSYEKL. V trimming: 5 bases; J trimming: 2 bases; junction bases outside the gene matches: 2. The length of the CDR3 is 15 residues. This CDR3 is CASSLGLAGQETQYF. The CDR3 nucleotides read TGCGCCAGCAGCTTGGGACTAGCGGGGCAAGAGACCCAGTACTTC.

V and J are TRBV5-1 and TRBJ1-4; unclear D gene. V lost 4 bases to trimming and J lost 4 bases, with 14 bases between them. From germline, CDR1 is SGHRS and CDR2 YFSETQ. The CDR3 loop spans 15 amino acids. This CDR3 is CASSRDGQLNEKLFF. The DNA of the CDR3 is TGCGCCAGCAGCCGTGACGGGCAGCTTAATGAAAAACTGTTTTTT.

This clone was detected only a few times. The chain recombines TRBV7-3 with TRBJ2-2, with D perhaps matching TRBD1 (6 bases). Germline CDR1 is SGHTA and CDR2 is FQGTGA. The CDR3 contains 17 residues. V was pared by 1 base and J by 7 bases, with 19 bases between. The CDR3 DNA is TGTGCCAGCAGCTTAAGGGGGCGGGCAGATTTCGGCGGGGAGCTGTTTTTT. Its protein product is CASSLRGRADFGGELFF.

J is TRBJ2-7 and V is TRBV7-9; 11 bases fit TRBD2. Germline lookup yields CDR1 SEHNR and CDR2 FQNEAQ (reference sequence). This CDR3 spans 15 amino acids. The ends lost 3 bases at V and 5 bases at J; junction bases unmatched: 6. The chain's CDR3 is CASSLRLAGSNEQYF. The CDR3 region has the DNA TGTGCCAGCAGCTTGCGACTAGCGGGATCGAACGAGCAGTACTTC. Based on the CDR3 plus reference TRBV7-9 and TRBJ2-7, the full variable domain is DTGVSQNPRHKITKRGQNVTFRCDPISEHNRLYWYRQTLGQGPEFLTYFQNEAQLEKSRLLSDRFSAERPKGSFSTLEIQRTEQGDSAMYLCASSLRLAGSNEQYFGPGTRLTVT.

This clone was found a few times. The chain recombines TRBV5-6 with TRBJ2-5; 15 bases are a match to TRBD2. The germline V gene encodes CDR1 SGHDT and CDR2 YYEEEE. CDR3 length equals 17 residues. The V gene end was trimmed by 2 bases and the J gene end by 5 bases; junction bases not matched to a gene: 7. CDR3 loop: CASSFGTSGGKSETQYF. CDR3 sequence (DNA): TGTGCCAGCAGCTTTGGGACTAGCGGGGGGAAATCGGAGACCCAGTACTTC.

The chain recombines TRBV18 with TRBJ1-1; TRBD1 might be the D (5 bases). Germline CDR1 KGHSH, CDR2 LQKENI. The CDR3 extends over 14 amino acids. V lost 0 bases to trimming and J lost 3 bases, with 8 bases between them. CDR3 in amino acids: CASSPPGRDTEAFF. As DNA, the CDR3 is TGTGCCAGCTCACCACCGGGCAGGGACACTGAAGCTTTCTTT.

The rearrangement uses TRBV7-9 and TRBJ2-4; 7 bases line up with TRBD1. V lost 1 base, J lost 14 bases, and 11 bases stayed unmatched. The CDR3 extends over 14 amino acids. Germline V gene data show CDR1 as SEHNR and CDR2 as FQNEAQ (reference sequence). The CDR3 DNA reads as TGTGCCAGCAGCTTAGAGTTGACCCGGGACAGAAAGTACTTC. As protein: CASSLELTRDRKYF.

This clone has only one observation. The DNA for the CDR3 is TGTGCCAGCAGTGATACCCGGGACAAGCAGTACTTC. Translating it yields CASSDTRDKQYF. The chain uses TRBV27 and TRBJ2-7; a possible D gene is TRBD1 (6 bases). Germline CDR1 MNHEY, CDR2 SMNVEV (reference sequence). The V end lost 5 bases, the J end lost 8 bases, and 13 bases lay between the germline ends. CDR3 length equals 12 residues.

V is TRBV6-6 and J is TRBJ1-1; 7 nucleotides line up with TRBD1. The CDR3 sequence is 13 residues long. Trimming took 6 bases from V and 2 from J; bases not matched to a gene: 3. Germline lookup yields CDR1 MNHNY and CDR2 SVGAGI (reference sequence). For the CDR3, the DNA is TGTGCCAGCAGGAACAGGGGCAACACTGAAGCTTTCTTT. Amino acids: CASRNRGNTEAFF.

The chain combines TRBV10-2 with TRBJ2-5, with 15 bases identical to TRBD2. V trimming: 6 bases; J trimming: 1 base; junction bases outside the gene matches: 6. The CDR3 runs 17 residues. Germline V gene sequence: CDR1 WSHSY, CDR2 SAAADI. The CDR3 DNA sequence: TGCGCCAGCAGGGGACTAGCGGGAGGAAACTTCCAAGAGACCCAGTACTTC. Its translation is CASRGLAGGNFQETQYF.

The V gene is TRBV5-5, the J gene TRBJ2-7; D remains unclear. Germline CDR1 SGHKS, CDR2 YYEKEE (reference sequence). V lost 1 base and J 2 bases, leaving 16 bases between the germline ends. The length of the CDR3 is 16 residues. CDR3: CASSLLSWQRTYEQYF. DNA of the CDR3: TGTGCCAGCAGCTTGTTGTCGTGGCAGCGAACCTACGAGCAGTACTTC. The entire variable domain, with the rest obtained from reference TRBV5-5 and TRBJ2-7, is as follows: DAGVTQSPTHLIKTRGQQVTLRCSPISGHKSVSWYQQVLGQGPQFIFQYYEKEERGRGNFPDRFSARQFPNYSSELNVNALLLGDSALYLCASSLLSWQRTYEQYFGPGTRLTVT.

The chain combines TRBV4-1 with TRBJ2-2, with D perhaps TRBD1 or TRBD2 (7 bases each). The CDR3 spans 15 residues. Trimming removed 2 bases from V and 6 bases from J, with 13 bases in between. Germline CDR1 is MGHRA and CDR2 is YSYEKL. The CDR3 nucleotides are TGCGCCAGCAGCCAATTAGCAGGGGGGGCCGGGGAGCTGTTTTTT. Protein sequence: CASSQLAGGAGELFF.